This T cell receptor (beta chain) was found in a study of blood T cell repertoires in COVID-19. Background on the study: The origin of the acute and convalescent COVID-19 samples was the United States, Italy and Spain. Sources were T cells, B-cell-depleted T cells, or PBMCs; the material itself was cDNA or gDNA.

Trimming shortened V by 4 bases and J by 5 bases, and 11 bases separated the two germline ends. The CDR3 covers 13 residues. Per the germline V gene, CDR1 is LNHNV and CDR2 is YYDKDF (reference sequence). In the original workflow: For nucleated cells, counts were estimated from reference gene primer amplification. The repertoire was sequenced with immunoSEQ multiplex PCR; TCRdb's copy has only in-frame clones and lacks some. From that table come the V and J calls and clone size; the DNA was used to work out D and trimming. This table holds about 180,000 clones, approximately 87% found once. V gene TRBV15 combines with J gene TRBJ1-1; D might be TRBD1 (6 bases). The TCR originated in a man between 35 and 55 years old with active or convalescent COVID-19. Input material: peripheral blood. CDR3 region: CATSNRAGTEAFF. CDR3 DNA: TGTGCCACCAGCAACAGGGCTGGGACTGAAGCTTTCTTT. The full variable domain, completed using reference TRBV15 and TRBJ1-1, is DAMVIQNPRYQVTQFGKPVTLSCSQTLNHNVMYWYQQKSSQAPKLLFHYYDKDFNNEADTPDNFQSRRPNTSFCFLDIRSPGLGDTAMYLCATSNRAGTEAFFGQGTRLTVV.